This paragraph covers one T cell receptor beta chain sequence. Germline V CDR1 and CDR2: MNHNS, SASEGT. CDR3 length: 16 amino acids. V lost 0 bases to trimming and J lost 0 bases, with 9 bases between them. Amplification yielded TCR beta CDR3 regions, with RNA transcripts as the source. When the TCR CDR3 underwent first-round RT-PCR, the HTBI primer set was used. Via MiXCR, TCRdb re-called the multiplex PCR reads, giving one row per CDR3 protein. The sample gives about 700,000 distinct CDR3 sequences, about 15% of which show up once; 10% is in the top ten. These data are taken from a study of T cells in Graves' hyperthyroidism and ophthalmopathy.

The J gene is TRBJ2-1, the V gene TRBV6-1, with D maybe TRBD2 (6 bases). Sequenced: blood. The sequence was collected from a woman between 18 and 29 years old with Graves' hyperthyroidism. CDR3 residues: CASSEAGRSSYNEQFF. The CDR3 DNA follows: TGTGCCAGCAGTGAAGCGGGGAGGAGCTCCTACAATGAGCAGTTCTTC.